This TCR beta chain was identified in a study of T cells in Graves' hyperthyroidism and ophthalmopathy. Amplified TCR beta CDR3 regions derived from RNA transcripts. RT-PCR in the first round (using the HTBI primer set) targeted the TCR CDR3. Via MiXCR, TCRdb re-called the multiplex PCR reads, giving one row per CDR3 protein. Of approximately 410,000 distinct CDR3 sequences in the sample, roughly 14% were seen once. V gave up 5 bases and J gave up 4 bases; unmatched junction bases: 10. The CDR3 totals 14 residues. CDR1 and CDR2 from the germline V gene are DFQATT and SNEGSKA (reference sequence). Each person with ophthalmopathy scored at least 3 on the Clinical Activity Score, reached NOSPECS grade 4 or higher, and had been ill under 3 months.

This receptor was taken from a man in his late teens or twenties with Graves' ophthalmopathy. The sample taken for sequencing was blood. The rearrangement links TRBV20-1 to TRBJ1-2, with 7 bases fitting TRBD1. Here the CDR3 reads CSAWKGQDVYGYTF. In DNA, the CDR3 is TGCAGTGCTTGGAAAGGACAGGACGTCTATGGCTACACCTTC.